This T cell receptor beta chain was documented in a study of T-cell memory formation after mild COVID-19. Study-wide background: In these data, TCR clusters were largely donor specific. Study conclusions and caveats: That cross-reactive memory joined was suggested by some responding clones appearing in pre-infection memory. Contracting CD4+ clones were located mainly in CM and EM, and CD8+ clones in EMRA.

The CDR3 extends over 17 amino acids. The germline V gene encodes CDR1 MNHEY and CDR2 SMNVEV (reference sequence). J lost 3 bases, V lost 5 bases, and 11 bases had no gene match. In the case of this clonotype: Its antigen is not known.

A 5'RACE reaction primed in the constant segment made cDNA libraries of TCR alpha and TCR beta, and these carried sample barcodes and UMIs. TCRdb used MiXCR to reprocess the 5' RACE reads, holding one entry per CDR3 protein. The sample shows 350,000 or so distinct CDR3 sequences, over 10% of them seen only once. The sequencing input was PBMCs or a T cell subset sorted from them (not recorded which). V usage is TRBV27 and J usage is TRBJ2-1; 9 nucleotides agree with TRBD2. This receptor was identified in a man younger than 35 who had mild COVID-19 (a few samples of this study predate the infection). Cell type and time point are not known. The CDR3 region has the DNA TGTGCCAGCAGTCTCACTCGACTAGCGGACGGCTACAATGAGCAGTTCTTC. It translates to CASSLTRLADGYNEQFF.